This T cell receptor beta chain was sequenced in a study of T cell responses to AZD1222 COVID-19 vaccine listed by TCRdb under 2021. For the wider study: AZD1222 recipients whose second dose came at about 4 weeks and those whose second dose came at about 12 weeks were combined into one group, since spike-specific TCR depth and breadth did not differ between the two schedules. TCR sequencing was performed for about 250 trial participants, of whom about 200 were given two doses of AZD1222 and approximately 25 were given two doses of MenACWY control vaccine. Trial participants were enrolled into age subgroups of 18-55, 56-69 and 70-plus years, which contained roughly 140, 27 and 60 TCR-sequenced participants, respectively.

CDR1 and CDR2 were assigned from the germline V gene (reference sequence) as LNHDA and SQIVND. Relative to germline, V is missing 4 bases and J is missing 1 base, with 7 bases of the junction outside any gene match. CDR3 length: 16 amino acids, cysteine to phenylalanine. CDR3 DNA is the only sequence kept; it has 48 bases, read in frame from the first base. This clone was detected only a few times. No cognate antigen has been identified for it. No base quality information exists; no much larger clone differs at one position. What the time point label conveys for this sample: baseline before first vaccination. Vaccinee samples came from UK trials COV001 and COV002, including a single-blind randomized controlled phase 2/3 trial of AZD1222 (ChAdOx1 nCoV-19) in healthy adults. Trial participant PBMC samples were collected at day 0 and day 28 after the second dose for TCRbeta chain sequencing. The paper's findings and limits, for the study overall: No day 14 peak-response samples were available, so repertoires were characterized only after the peak T cell response. Nearly half of unique spike-specific TCRs reportedly recognized epitopes outside regions mutated in the B.1.351 and B.1.1.7 variants. Participants were mostly white British and included more females than males, and it was suggested by the authors that clonal diversity may have been underestimated. The 56-69-year group was small, and its depth increase did not reach significance, likely because of low power. Conclusions about previously exposed vaccinees are limited because only a handful of AZD1222 recipients were SARS-CoV-2 seropositive at baseline. Vaccine-associated CD4 TCRs spanned the whole spike protein, with dominant responses in regions 160-218 and 743-854. Spike-specific TCR breadth and depth rose significantly after two AZD1222 doses compared with day 0 and with MenACWY recipients.

The CDR3 regions of human TCRbeta chains were subjected to immunosequencing. The paper's processing steps were these. Repertoire TCRs were matched against a reference library of SARS-CoV-2-specific TCRs generated with the MIRA antigen-specificity platform. Breadth meant the fraction of unique TCRs that were SARS-CoV-2-associated, whereas depth meant the fraction of total T cells that were SARS-CoV-2-associated. Each spike-specific TCR was assigned to its reactive spike region and to a CD4 or CD8 class using the MIRA data. Log10-transformed breadth and depth values were compared by one-way ANOVA with Sidak's multiple comparisons tests. TCRdb holds this immuneACCESS table with in-frame rearrangements only. Some clones are missing; in checked studies, unresolved V genes explain under half, and the rest has no known cause. That table is the source of V, J and clone size, and D and trimming were worked out from the DNA. The sample includes 75,000 to 100,000 clones, with roughly 90% observed a single time. The leading ten clones occupy under 30% of the sample.

The rearranged segments are TRBV19 and TRBJ1-5; 7 central bases correspond to TRBD1. The receptor comes from an adult in good health. The sequencing used peripheral blood, collected on day 0 of AZD1222 vaccination. In nucleotides, the sequence is TGTGCCAGTAGTACCCCGGGACAGCTAAGCAATCAGCCCCAGCATTTT. Translated, this is CASSTPGQLSNQPQHF. The full variable domain, with segments outside the CDR3 supplied by the reference TRBV19 and TRBJ1-5 proteins, appears as DGGITQSPKYLFRKEGQNVTLSCEQNLNHDAMYWYRQDPGQGLRLIYYSQIVNDFQKGDIAEGYSVSREKKESFPLTVTSAQKNPTAFYLCASSTPGQLSNQPQHFGDGTRLSIL.